The next 21 T cell receptor beta chains were all read from a single sample in a study of blood T cell repertoires in COVID-19. Using immunoSEQ multiplex PCR, the repertoire was profiled, and TCRdb retains in-frame clones only, with some absent. The sample holds around 270,000 clones; roughly 86% are singletons and the top ten take roughly 2.5%. The material sequenced was peripheral blood. The source of these receptors is a woman aged 45-60 years with acute or convalescent COVID-19.

This clone was detected only once. The genes are TRBV30 and TRBJ1-1; D not certain. Germline CDR1 is GTSNPN and CDR2 is SVGIG (reference sequence). This CDR3 is 13 amino acids long. Trimming stripped 0 bases from V and 4 bases from J, with 9 bases between. Here the CDR3 reads CAWSVGGSTEAFF. CDR3 bases: TGTGCCTGGAGTGTAGGAGGGAGCACTGAAGCTTTCTTT.

The V and J genes are TRBV20-1 and TRBJ1-1; 7 bases fit TRBD1. This CDR3 region has 13 residues. Per the germline V gene, CDR1 is DFQATT and CDR2 is SNEGSKA (reference sequence). With 3 bases clipped from V and 1 base from J, the junction kept 2 bases outside the gene matches. CDR3 residues: CSASGQANTEAFF. The CDR3 nucleotides read TGCAGTGCTAGTGGACAGGCGAACACTGAAGCTTTCTTT.

The genes are TRBV9 and TRBJ2-3; weak D call: TRBD1 (5 bases). Per germline, CDR1 SGDLS and CDR2 YYNGEE. V was pared by 0 bases and J by 5 bases, with 13 bases between. The CDR3 loop spans 15 amino acids. CDR3 sequence: CASSVGGRPGDTQYF. The CDR3, as DNA: TGTGCCAGCAGCGTAGGGGGCCGGCCGGGAGATACGCAGTATTTT.

This rearrangement joins TRBV7-3 to TRBJ1-2, with D perhaps matching TRBD1 (6 bases). Per the germline V gene, CDR1 is SGHTA and CDR2 is FQGTGA. V lost 0 bases, J lost 8 bases, and 13 bases lay in between. The length of the CDR3 is 14 residues. The CDR3 DNA reads as TGTGCCAGCAGCTTAACGTCGGCAGGGGAGGGCTACACCTTC. Translated: CASSLTSAGEGYTF.

CDR3 sequence reads: CASSITRTASLHF. DNA of the CDR3: TGTGCCAGTAGTATAACCCGGACAGCCTCCCTCCACTTT. The rearrangement joins TRBV19 to TRBJ1-6, with D possibly matching TRBD1 (6 bases). This CDR3 comprises 13 residues. V gave up 2 bases and J gave up 14 bases, with 13 bases separating them. CDR1 and CDR2 (germline): LNHDA, SQIVND (reference sequence).

The gene calls are TRBV11-2 and TRBJ1-1; D gene uncertain. The CDR3 spans 15 residues. CDR1 and CDR2 (germline): SGHAT, FQNNGV. The V and J ends lost 2 bases and 0 bases respectively, with 10 bases between them. CDR3 residues: CASSLFGTLNTEAFF. In DNA, the CDR3 is TGTGCCAGCAGCTTATTTGGTACTTTGAACACTGAAGCTTTCTTT. The whole variable domain, filled in from reference TRBV11-2 and TRBJ1-1, reads EAGVAQSPRYKIIEKRQSVAFWCNPISGHATLYWYQQILGQGPKLLIQFQNNGVVDDSQLPKDRFSAERLKGVDSTLKIQPAKLEDSAVYLCASSLFGTLNTEAFFGQGTRLTVV.

The genes are TRBV10-3 and TRBJ2-7, with 7 nucleotides matching TRBD2. Trimming took 4 bases from V and 7 from J; bases not matched to a gene: 10. Germline V gene data show CDR1 as ENHRY and CDR2 as SYGVKD. CDR3 size: 14 residues. The chain's CDR3 is CAISGTRMFGEQYF. As DNA, the CDR3 is TGTGCCATCAGTGGGACTAGAATGTTTGGGGAGCAGTACTTC.

This chain uses TRBV4-1 with TRBJ2-3; 10 bases are shared with TRBD2. The germline CDR1 and CDR2 sequences are MGHRA and YSYEKL. The CDR3 contains 17 residues. Trimming cost V 2 bases and J 0 bases; bases outside gene matches: 5. CDR3 coding DNA: TGCGCCAGCAGCCAAAGGACTAGCGGAGGAAGCACAGATACGCAGTATTTT. Its protein product is CASSQRTSGGSTDTQYF.

The gene calls are TRBV7-2 and TRBJ2-7, with 10 nucleotides matching TRBD2. The CDR3 is 16 amino acids. The V and J ends lost 2 bases and 0 bases, in that order; junction bases with no gene match: 4. Germline V lookup: CDR1 SGHTA, CDR2 FQGNSA. The CDR3 DNA sequence: TGTGCCAGCAGCTTATCAGCGGGAGGGAGCTCCTACGAGCAGTACTTC. Translating it yields CASSLSAGGSSYEQYF.

V usage is TRBV18 and J usage is TRBJ2-7; D is unresolved. CDR3 length equals 14 residues. CDR1 and CDR2 (germline): KGHSH, LQKENI. Trimming removed 5 bases at V and 0 bases at J, with 11 bases between. For the CDR3, the DNA is TGTGCCAGCTCAGAGGTCGGCACCTCCTACGAGCAGTACTTC. Its protein is CASSEVGTSYEQYF.

This rearrangement joins TRBV27 to TRBJ2-1; D is uncertain. The CDR3 spans 14 residues. Trimming pared 8 bases from V and 1 base from J, leaving 12 bases between. CDR1 is MNHEY and CDR2 is SMNVEV in the germline V gene (reference sequence). In DNA, the CDR3 is TGTGCCAGCTGTCTCTCCGGTTCCTACAATGAGCAGTTCTTC. Translating gives CASCLSGSYNEQFF.

CDR3 protein: CASSETGSSGNTIYF. The CDR3 nucleotides read TGTGCCAGCAGTGAAACAGGCAGCTCTGGAAACACCATATATTTT. The chain recombines TRBV6-1 with TRBJ1-3; the D gene is possibly TRBD1 (5 bases). The V and J ends lost 2 bases and 0 bases respectively, with 8 bases between them. Germline-derived CDR1 and CDR2 are MNHNS and SASEGT. The CDR3 has 15 residues.

V usage is TRBV7-6 and J usage is TRBJ1-6, with TRBD1 matching over 10 bases. The CDR3 is made up of 16 amino acids. Losses at the gene ends were 5 bases for V and 6 bases for J; bases not matched to a gene: 7. Looked up from germline, CDR1 is SGHVS and CDR2 is FNYEAQ. CDR3 in amino acids: CASSLRDRGFNSPLHF. DNA of the CDR3: TGTGCCAGCAGCCTCCGGGACAGGGGTTTTAATTCACCCCTCCACTTT. The variable domain in full, with the rest retrieved from reference TRBV7-6 and TRBJ1-6, is GAGVSQSPRYKVTKRGQDVALRCDPISGHVSLYWYRQALGQGPEFLTYFNYEAQQDKSGLPNDRFSAERPEGSISTLTIQRTEQRDSAMYRCASSLRDRGFNSPLHFGNGTRLTVT.

V and J are TRBV28 and TRBJ2-3; no definite D call. V lost 5 bases to trimming and J lost 6 bases, with 18 bases between them. Germline lookup yields CDR1 MDHEN and CDR2 SYDVKM. The CDR3 consists of 15 residues. The CDR3 region is CASSPQVGAWDTQYF. CDR3 DNA sequence: TGTGCCAGCAGTCCCCAAGTCGGTGCGTGGGATACGCAGTATTTT.

The chain recombines TRBV7-8 with TRBJ1-2, with TRBD1 as a possible D gene (5 bases). Germline CDR1 and CDR2: SGHVS and FQNEAQ. Trimming removed 5 bases from V and 7 bases from J, with 23 bases in between. The CDR3 runs to 16 residues. The CDR3 sequence: CASSVRVVRSGAGYTF. DNA of the CDR3: TGTGCCAGCAGCGTTCGTGTTGTACGGAGCGGGGCTGGCTACACCTTC.

The V and J genes are TRBV27 and TRBJ2-2; 12 nucleotides line up with TRBD2. The CDR3 runs 17 residues. CDR1 is MNHEY and CDR2 is SMNVEV in the germline V gene (reference sequence). Trimming took 10 bases from V and 7 from J; bases not matched to a gene: 16. The chain's CDR3 is CATTPSWTSGIIGELFF. The CDR3 bases are TGTGCCACCACCCCATCATGGACTAGCGGGATTATCGGGGAGCTGTTTTTT.

This clone was counted once. V gene TRBV7-2 combines with J gene TRBJ1-4, with D maybe TRBD1 (5 bases). This CDR3 region has 15 residues. The V and J ends lost 1 base and 8 bases respectively, with 14 bases between them. Germline assignment: CDR1 SGHTA and CDR2 FQGNSA. The CDR3 sequence is CASSLGRGQEEKLFF. CDR3 bases: TGTGCCAGCAGCTTAGGGAGGGGCCAGGAGGAAAAACTGTTTTTT.

The CDR3 DNA sequence: TGTGCCAGCAGCCCCAACCGTCGGGGTGGAACTGAAGCTTTCTTT. This codes for CASSPNRRGGTEAFF. The chain recombines TRBV4-2 with TRBJ1-1; no reliable D call. Germline CDR1 is LGHNA and CDR2 is YNFKEQ. The length of the CDR3 is 15 residues. Trimming removed 4 bases from V and 5 bases from J, with 17 bases in between.

The chain links TRBV6-5 to TRBJ2-1; 8 positions match TRBD2. The CDR3 totals 14 residues. V lost 5 bases and J lost 2; bases outside the gene matches: 2. In germline, CDR1 is MNHEY, CDR2 SVGAGI. CDR3 coding DNA: TGTGCCAGCAGTACTAGCGGAGCCTACAATGAGCAGTTCTTC. The encoded protein is CASSTSGAYNEQFF.

This chain connects TRBV5-6 to TRBJ2-5; 7 bases are shared with TRBD1. The CDR3 contains 15 residues. Trimming removed 1 base from V and 5 bases from J; junction bases left unmatched: 8. Germline assignment: CDR1 SGHDT and CDR2 YYEEEE. In DNA form, the CDR3 reads TGTGCCAGCAGCTTGCGTGGGGGACAGTATGAGACCCAGTACTTC. This sequence encodes CASSLRGGQYETQYF.

The chain joins TRBV5-1 to TRBJ1-1; the D gene is possibly TRBD1 (6 bases). The V end lost 8 bases, the J end lost 4 bases, and 15 bases lay between the germline ends. The CDR3 sequence is 13 residues long. Germline CDR1 reads SGHRS; CDR2 reads YFSETQ. In nucleotides, the CDR3 is TGCGCCAGTCGACAGGAAATCGGCACTGAAGCTTTCTTT. It encodes CASRQEIGTEAFF.